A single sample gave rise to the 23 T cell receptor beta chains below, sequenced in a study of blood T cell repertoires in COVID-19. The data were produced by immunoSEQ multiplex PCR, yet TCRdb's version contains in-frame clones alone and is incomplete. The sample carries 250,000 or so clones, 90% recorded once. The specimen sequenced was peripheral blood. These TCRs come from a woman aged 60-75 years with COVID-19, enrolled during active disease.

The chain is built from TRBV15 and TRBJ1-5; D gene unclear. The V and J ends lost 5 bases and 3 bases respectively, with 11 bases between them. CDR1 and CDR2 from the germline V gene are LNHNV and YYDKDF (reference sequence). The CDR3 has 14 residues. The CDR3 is CATSSNWANQPQHF. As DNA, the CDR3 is TGTGCCACCAGCTCGAATTGGGCCAATCAGCCCCAGCATTTT.

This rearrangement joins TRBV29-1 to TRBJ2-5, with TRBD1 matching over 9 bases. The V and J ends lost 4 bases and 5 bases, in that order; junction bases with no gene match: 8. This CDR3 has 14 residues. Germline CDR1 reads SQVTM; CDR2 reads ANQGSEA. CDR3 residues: CSVGYRGPGETQYF. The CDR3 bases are TGCAGCGTTGGGTACAGGGGGCCGGGGGAGACCCAGTACTTC.

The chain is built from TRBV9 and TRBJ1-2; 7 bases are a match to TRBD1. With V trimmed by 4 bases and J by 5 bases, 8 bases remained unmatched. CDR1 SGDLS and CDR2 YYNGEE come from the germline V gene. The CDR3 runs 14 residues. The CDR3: CASSRQGGPYGYTF. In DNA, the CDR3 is TGTGCCAGCAGCAGACAGGGTGGGCCATATGGCTACACCTTC. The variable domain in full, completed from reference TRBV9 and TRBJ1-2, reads DSGVTQTPKHLITATGQRVTLRCSPRSGDLSVYWYQQSLDQGLQFLIQYYNGEERAKGNILERFSAQQFPDLHSELNLSSLELGDSALYFCASSRQGGPYGYTFGSGTRLTVV.

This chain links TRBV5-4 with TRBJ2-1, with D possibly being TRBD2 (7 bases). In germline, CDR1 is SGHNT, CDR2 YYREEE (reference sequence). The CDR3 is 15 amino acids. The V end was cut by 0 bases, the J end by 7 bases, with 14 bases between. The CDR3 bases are TGTGCCAGCAGCTTGGAGGGGGGGGCGCGGAATGAGCAGTTCTTC. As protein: CASSLEGGARNEQFF.

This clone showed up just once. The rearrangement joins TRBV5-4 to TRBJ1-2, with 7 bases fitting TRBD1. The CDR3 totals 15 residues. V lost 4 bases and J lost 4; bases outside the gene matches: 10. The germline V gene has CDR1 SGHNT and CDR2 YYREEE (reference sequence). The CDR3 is CASSLGTDSIYGYTF. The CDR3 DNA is TGTGCCAGCAGCCTCGGGACAGATAGCATCTATGGCTACACCTTC.

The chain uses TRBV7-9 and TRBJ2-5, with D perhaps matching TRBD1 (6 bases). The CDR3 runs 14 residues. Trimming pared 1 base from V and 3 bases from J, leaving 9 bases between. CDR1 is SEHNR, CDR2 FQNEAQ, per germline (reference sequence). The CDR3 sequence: CASSLGRGKETQYF. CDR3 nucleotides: TGTGCCAGCAGCTTAGGCAGGGGAAAAGAGACCCAGTACTTC.

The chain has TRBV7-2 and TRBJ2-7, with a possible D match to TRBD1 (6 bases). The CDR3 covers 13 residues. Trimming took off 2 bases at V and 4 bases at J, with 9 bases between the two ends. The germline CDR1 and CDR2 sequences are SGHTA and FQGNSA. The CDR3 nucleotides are TGTGCCAGCAGCTTACCAGGGGATTACGAGCAGTACTTC. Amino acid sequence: CASSLPGDYEQYF.

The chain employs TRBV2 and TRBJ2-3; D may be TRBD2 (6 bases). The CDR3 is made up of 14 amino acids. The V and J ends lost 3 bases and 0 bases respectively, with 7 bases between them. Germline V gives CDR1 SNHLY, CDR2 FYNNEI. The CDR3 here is CASSDRGSTDTQYF. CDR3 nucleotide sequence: TGTGCCAGCAGTGACCGGGGGAGCACAGATACGCAGTATTTT.

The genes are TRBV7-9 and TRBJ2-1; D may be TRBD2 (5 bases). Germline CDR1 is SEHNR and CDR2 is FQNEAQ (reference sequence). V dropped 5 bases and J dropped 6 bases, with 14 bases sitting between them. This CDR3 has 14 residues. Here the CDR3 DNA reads TGTGCCAGCAGCCATAGTCTAGCCGGCAATGAGCAGTTCTTC. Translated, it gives CASSHSLAGNEQFF. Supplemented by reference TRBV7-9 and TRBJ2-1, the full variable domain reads DTGVSQNPRHKITKRGQNVTFRCDPISEHNRLYWYRQTLGQGPEFLTYFQNEAQLEKSRLLSDRFSAERPKGSFSTLEIQRTEQGDSAMYLCASSHSLAGNEQFFGPGTRLTVL.

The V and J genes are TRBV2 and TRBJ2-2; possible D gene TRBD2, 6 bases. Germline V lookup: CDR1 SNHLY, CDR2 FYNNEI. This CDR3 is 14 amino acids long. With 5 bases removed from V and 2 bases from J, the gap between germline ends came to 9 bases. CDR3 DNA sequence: TGTGCCAGCAGTTGGAGGGGTAACACCGGGGAGCTGTTTTTT. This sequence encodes CASSWRGNTGELFF.

The CDR3 here is CASSQDRGRETQYF. DNA for the CDR3: TGTGCCAGCAGCCAGGACAGGGGGCGAGAGACCCAGTACTTC. V and J are TRBV4-2 and TRBJ2-5; 11 bases agree with TRBD1. V was clipped by 3 bases and J by 4 bases; unmatched bases: 1. CDR1 and CDR2 from the germline V gene are LGHNA and YNFKEQ. The CDR3 sequence is 14 residues long.

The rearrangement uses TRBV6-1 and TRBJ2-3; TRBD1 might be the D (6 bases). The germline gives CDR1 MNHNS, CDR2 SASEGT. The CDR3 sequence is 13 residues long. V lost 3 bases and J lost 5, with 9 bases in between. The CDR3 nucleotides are TGTGCCAGCAGTGAGCAGGGGAAAGATACGCAGTATTTT. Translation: CASSEQGKDTQYF.

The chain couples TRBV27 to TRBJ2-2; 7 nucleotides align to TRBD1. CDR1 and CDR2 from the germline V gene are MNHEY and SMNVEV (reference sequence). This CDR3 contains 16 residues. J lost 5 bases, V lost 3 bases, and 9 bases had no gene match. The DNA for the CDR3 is TGTGCCAGCAGTTTTCCCGACAGGGTAGGGACCGGGGAGCTGTTTTTT. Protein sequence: CASSFPDRVGTGELFF.

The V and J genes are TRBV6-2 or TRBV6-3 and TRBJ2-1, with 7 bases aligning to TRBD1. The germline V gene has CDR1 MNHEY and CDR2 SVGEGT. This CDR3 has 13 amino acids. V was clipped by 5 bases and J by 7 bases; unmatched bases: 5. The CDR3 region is CASSGQANNEQFF. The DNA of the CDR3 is TGTGCCAGCAGTGGACAGGCCAATAATGAGCAGTTCTTC.

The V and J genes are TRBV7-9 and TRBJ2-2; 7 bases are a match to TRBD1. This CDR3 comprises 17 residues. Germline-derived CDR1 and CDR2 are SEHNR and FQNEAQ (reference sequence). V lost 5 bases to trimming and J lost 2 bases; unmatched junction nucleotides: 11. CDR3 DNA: TGTGCCAGCAGCACGAGTCGGACAGGTGATAACACCGGGGAGCTGTTTTTT. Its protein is CASSTSRTGDNTGELFF.

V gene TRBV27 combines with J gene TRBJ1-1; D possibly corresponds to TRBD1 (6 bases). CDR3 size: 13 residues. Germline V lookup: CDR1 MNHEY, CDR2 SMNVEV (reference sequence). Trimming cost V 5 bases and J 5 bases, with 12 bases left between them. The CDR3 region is CASSLIQGTEAFF. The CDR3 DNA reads TGTGCCAGCAGTCTAATACAGGGAACTGAAGCTTTCTTT.

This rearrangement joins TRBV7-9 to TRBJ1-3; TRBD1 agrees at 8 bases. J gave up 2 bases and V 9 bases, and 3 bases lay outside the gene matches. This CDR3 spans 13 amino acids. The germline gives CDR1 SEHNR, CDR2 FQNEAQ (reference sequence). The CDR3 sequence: CASEGQAGNTIYF. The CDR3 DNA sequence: TGTGCCAGTGAGGGACAGGCTGGAAACACCATATATTTT.

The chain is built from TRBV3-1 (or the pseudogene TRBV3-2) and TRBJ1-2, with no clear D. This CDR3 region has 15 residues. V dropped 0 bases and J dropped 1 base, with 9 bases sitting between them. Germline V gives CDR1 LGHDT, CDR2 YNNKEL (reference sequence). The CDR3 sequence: CASSQERNGNYGYTF. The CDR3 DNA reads TGTGCCAGCAGCCAAGAGAGAAACGGTAACTATGGCTACACCTTC.

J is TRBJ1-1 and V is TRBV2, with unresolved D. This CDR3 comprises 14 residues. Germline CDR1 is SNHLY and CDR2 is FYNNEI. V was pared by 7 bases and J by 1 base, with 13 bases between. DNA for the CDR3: TGTGCCAGCAAAAAAGGACTGACGAACACTGAAGCTTTCTTT. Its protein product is CASKKGLTNTEAFF.

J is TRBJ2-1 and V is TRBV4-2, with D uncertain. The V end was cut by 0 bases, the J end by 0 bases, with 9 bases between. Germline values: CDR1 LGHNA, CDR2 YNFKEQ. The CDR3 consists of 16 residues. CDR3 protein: CASSQDQASSYNEQFF. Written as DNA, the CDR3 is TGTGCCAGCAGCCAAGATCAGGCGAGCTCCTACAATGAGCAGTTCTTC.

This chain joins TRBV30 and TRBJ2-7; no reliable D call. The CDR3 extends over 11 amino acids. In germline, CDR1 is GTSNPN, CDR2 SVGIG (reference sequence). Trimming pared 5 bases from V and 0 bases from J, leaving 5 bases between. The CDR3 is CAWAFSYEQYF. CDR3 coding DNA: TGTGCCTGGGCTTTCTCCTACGAGCAGTACTTC.

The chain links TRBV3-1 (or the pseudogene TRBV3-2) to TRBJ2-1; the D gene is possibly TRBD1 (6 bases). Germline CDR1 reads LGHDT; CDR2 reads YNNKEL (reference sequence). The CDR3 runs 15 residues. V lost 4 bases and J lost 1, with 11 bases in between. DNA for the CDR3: TGTGCCAGCAGCCCCCGGGACAAGTCCTACAATGAGCAGTTCTTC. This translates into CASSPRDKSYNEQFF.

Here the CDR3 DNA reads TGTGCCAGCAGCCGAGGTATCACCGGGGAGCTGTTTTTT. It is translated as CASSRGITGELFF. V and J are TRBV12-3 or TRBV12-4 and TRBJ2-2; no clear D. The length of the CDR3 is 13 residues. Between the trimmed V and J ends, which lost 6 bases and 4 bases, there was a span of 9 bases.